This TCR beta chain was identified during a study of blood T cell repertoires in COVID-19. Study details: The cDNA or gDNA used as material had been derived from T cells, B-cell-depleted T cells, or PBMCs.

The data were produced by immunoSEQ multiplex PCR, yet TCRdb's version contains in-frame clones alone and is incomplete. The data show approximately 180,000 clones, more than 70% seen once. Germline trimming cut 5 bases from V and 5 bases from J; bases unmatched to any gene: 8. CDR1 MNHEY and CDR2 SMNVEV come from the germline V gene (reference sequence). CDR3 length equals 15 residues. This receptor was obtained from a man aged 40-50 years with active or convalescent COVID-19. The chain carries TRBV27 and TRBJ2-5; 10 bases align to TRBD1. The specimen sequenced was peripheral blood. The CDR3 DNA reads TGTGCCAGCAGTCTCGGGACAGGGGTTCGGGAGACCCAGTACTTC. This codes for CASSLGTGVRETQYF.